Included here is one T cell receptor (beta chain) sequence, with context. Its antigen is unknown. Sequencing was performed with immunoSEQ multiplex PCR; in TCRdb, only in-frame clones are kept and a portion is missing. The sample carries approximately 70,000 clones, 80% to 95% recorded once. CDR1 and CDR2 (germline): LNHDA, SQIVND (reference sequence). The CDR3 consists of 15 residues. With 1 base removed from V and 1 base from J, the gap between germline ends came to 11 bases. This sample is part of a study of OX40 agonist ivuxolimab in advanced cancers. At the level of the study: Enrolled patients in dose escalation had cancers that were hepatocellular carcinoma, melanoma, renal cell or head and neck cancer. Among those treated, three patients had partial responses, one with hepatocellular carcinoma and two with cutaneous melanoma.

Whole-study findings and limits: Nonresponders, in some cases, also had low normalized T-cell clonal expansion.

The chain couples TRBV19 to TRBJ2-7; D may be TRBD1 (6 bases). The material sequenced was CD4+ or CD8+ T cells sorted from blood, taken in a trial of the OX40 agonist ivuxolimab. The receptor's source is an adult with an advanced solid tumor such as melanoma, head and neck, liver or kidney cancer. DNA of the CDR3: TGTGCCAGTAGTATAGCGACAGGTCAATCCTACGAGCAGTACTTC. Translation gives CASSIATGQSYEQYF.